This entry lists 3 T cell receptor beta chains sequenced from one sample in a study of technical replicates of blood from a few donors. TCRdb keeps only in-frame clones here, not all; method: immunoSEQ multiplex PCR. The sample contains about 64,000 clones, approximately 86% of which appear only once. Sequencing input: PBMCs. These receptor sequences come from a human donor in good health. Some clones in this sample may be carry-over from other donors' samples.

The chain is built from TRBV4-1 and TRBJ1-6, with D uncertain. This CDR3 contains 13 residues. Trimming pared 1 base from V and 7 bases from J, leaving 5 bases between. Germline CDR1 is MGHRA and CDR2 is YSYEKL. This CDR3 is CASSQGLNSPLHF. The CDR3 DNA reads as TGCGCCAGCAGCCAAGGACTAAATTCACCCCTCCACTTT.

The CDR3 DNA reads TGTGCCAGCAGCTCCCGGGACAGGGGCTACGAGCAGTACTTC. Its protein product is CASSSRDRGYEQYF. The chain links TRBV11-2 to TRBJ2-7; 10 nucleotides align to TRBD1. V lost 4 bases and J lost 3; bases outside the gene matches: 3. CDR1 SGHAT and CDR2 FQNNGV come from the germline V gene. CDR3 length: 14 amino acids.

The CDR3 region has the DNA TGTGCCAGCAGCCGAACGACAGGACTAGCGGGAGGTAACACCGGGGAGCTGTTTTTT. Residues: CASSRTTGLAGGNTGELFF. The chain couples TRBV7-9 to TRBJ2-2; TRBD2 agrees at 14 bases. The V gene's germline CDR1 is SEHNR and CDR2 FQNEAQ (reference sequence). V gave up 5 bases and J gave up 2 bases; unmatched junction bases: 10. The CDR3 is made up of 19 amino acids.